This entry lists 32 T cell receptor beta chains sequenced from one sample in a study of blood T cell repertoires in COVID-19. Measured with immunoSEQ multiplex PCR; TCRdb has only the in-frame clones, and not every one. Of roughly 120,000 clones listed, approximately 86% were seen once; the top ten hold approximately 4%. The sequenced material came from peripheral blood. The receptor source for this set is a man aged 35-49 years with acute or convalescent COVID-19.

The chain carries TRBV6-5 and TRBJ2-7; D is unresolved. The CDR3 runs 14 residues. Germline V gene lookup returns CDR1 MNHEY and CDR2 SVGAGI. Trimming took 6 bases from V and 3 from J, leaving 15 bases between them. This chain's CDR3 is CASSASRSFYEQYF. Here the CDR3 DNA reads TGTGCCAGCAGCGCAAGCCGGAGCTTCTACGAGCAGTACTTC.

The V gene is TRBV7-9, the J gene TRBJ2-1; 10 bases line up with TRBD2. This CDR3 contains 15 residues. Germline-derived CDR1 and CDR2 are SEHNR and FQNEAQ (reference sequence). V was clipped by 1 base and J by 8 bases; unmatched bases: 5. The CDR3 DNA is TGTGCCAGCAGCTTAGGGACTAGCGGATGGGATGAGCAGTTCTTC. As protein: CASSLGTSGWDEQFF.

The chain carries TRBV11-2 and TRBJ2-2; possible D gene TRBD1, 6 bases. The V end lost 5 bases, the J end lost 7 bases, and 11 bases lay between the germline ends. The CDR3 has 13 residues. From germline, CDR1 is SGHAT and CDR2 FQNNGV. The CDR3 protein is CASSQPGHGELFF. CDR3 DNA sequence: TGTGCCAGCAGCCAACCGGGACACGGGGAGCTGTTTTTT.

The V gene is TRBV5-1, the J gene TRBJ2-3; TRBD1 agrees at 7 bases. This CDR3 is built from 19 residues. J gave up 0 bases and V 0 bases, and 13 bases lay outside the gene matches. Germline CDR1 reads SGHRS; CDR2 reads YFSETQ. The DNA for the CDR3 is TGCGCCAGCAGCTTGGGAATACATGACAGGGTAACTAGCACAGATACGCAGTATTTT. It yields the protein CASSLGIHDRVTSTDTQYF.

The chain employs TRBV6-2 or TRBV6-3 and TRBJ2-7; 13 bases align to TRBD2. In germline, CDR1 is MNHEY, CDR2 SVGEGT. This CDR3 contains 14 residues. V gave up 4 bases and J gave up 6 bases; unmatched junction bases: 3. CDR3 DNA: TGTGCCAGCAGTTTGACTAGCGGGGGGAGCGAGCAGTACTTC. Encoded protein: CASSLTSGGSEQYF.

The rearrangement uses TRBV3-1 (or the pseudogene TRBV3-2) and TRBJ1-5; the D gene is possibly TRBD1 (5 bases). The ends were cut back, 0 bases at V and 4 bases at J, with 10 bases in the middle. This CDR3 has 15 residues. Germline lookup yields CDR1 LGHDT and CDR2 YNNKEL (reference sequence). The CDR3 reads CASSQDGRENQPQHF. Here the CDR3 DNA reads TGTGCCAGCAGCCAAGACGGCAGGGAAAATCAGCCCCAGCATTTT.

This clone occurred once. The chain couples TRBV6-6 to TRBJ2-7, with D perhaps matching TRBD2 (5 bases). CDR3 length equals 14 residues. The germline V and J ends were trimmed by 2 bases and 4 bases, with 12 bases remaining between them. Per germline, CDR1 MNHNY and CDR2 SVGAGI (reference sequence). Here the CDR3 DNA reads TGTGCCAGCAGTTACGGGGATATAGCGTACGAGCAGTACTTC. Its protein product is CASSYGDIAYEQYF.

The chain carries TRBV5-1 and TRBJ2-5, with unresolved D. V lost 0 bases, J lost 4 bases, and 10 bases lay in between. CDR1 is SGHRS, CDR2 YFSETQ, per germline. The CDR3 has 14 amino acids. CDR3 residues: CASSLARRSETQYF. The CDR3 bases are TGCGCCAGCAGCTTGGCCAGAAGATCAGAGACCCAGTACTTC. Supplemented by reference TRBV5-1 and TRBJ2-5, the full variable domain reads KAGVTQTPRYLIKTRGQQVTLSCSPISGHRSVSWYQQTPGQGLQFLFEYFSETQRNKGNFPGRFSGRQFSNSRSEMNVSTLELGDSALYLCASSLARRSETQYFGPGTRLLVL.

The CDR3 region is CAISDPPGLAGYEQYF. CDR3 nucleotide sequence: TGTGCCATCAGTGATCCACCGGGACTAGCGGGATACGAGCAGTACTTC. V is TRBV10-3 and J is TRBJ2-7; TRBD2 matches at 13 bases. V lost 3 bases to trimming and J lost 4 bases; unmatched junction nucleotides: 6. Per the germline V gene, CDR1 is ENHRY and CDR2 is SYGVKD. The CDR3 contains 16 residues.

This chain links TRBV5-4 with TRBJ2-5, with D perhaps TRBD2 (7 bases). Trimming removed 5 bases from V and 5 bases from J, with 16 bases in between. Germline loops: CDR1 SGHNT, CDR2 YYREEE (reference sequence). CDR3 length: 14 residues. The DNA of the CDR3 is TGTGCCAGCAGAGGATCGGGGAGGGGGGAGACCCAGTACTTC. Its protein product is CASRGSGRGETQYF.

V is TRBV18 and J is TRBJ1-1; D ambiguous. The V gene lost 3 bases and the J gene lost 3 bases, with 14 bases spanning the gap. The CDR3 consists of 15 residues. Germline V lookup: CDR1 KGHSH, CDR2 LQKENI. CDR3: CASSPRRGIDTEAFF. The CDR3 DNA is TGTGCCAGCTCACCCCGCCGGGGAATTGACACTGAAGCTTTCTTT.

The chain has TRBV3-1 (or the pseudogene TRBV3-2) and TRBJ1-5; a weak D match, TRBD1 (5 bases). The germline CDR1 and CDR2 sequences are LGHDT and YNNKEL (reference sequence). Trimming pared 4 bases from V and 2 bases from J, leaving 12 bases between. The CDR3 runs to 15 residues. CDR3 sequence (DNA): TGTGCCAGCAGCCCCAGGGTAGGAGGCAATCAGCCCCAGCATTTT. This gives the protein CASSPRVGGNQPQHF.

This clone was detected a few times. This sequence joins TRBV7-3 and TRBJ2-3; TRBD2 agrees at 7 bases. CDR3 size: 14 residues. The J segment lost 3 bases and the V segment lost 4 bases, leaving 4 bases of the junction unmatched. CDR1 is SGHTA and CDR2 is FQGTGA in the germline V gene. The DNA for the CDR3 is TGTGCCAGCAGCTCCCAGGGAGGGACAGATACGCAGTATTTT. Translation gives CASSSQGGTDTQYF.

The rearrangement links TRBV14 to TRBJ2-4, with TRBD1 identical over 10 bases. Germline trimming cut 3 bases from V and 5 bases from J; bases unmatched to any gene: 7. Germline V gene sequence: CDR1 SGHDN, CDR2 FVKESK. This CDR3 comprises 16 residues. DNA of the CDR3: TGTGCCAGCAGCCATCGTTCCGGGACAGGGGAAAACATTCAGTACTTC. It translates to CASSHRSGTGENIQYF.

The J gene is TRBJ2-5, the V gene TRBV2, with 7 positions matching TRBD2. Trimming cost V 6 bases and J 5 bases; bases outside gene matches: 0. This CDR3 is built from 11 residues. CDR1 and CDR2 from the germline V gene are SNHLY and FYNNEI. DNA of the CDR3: TGTGCCAGCAGGGGAGGGGAGACCCAGTACTTC. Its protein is CASRGGETQYF.

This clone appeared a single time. The CDR3 here is CASSHPDSYGYTF. CDR3 in DNA: TGTGCCAGCAGCCACCCGGACAGCTATGGCTACACCTTC. The J gene is TRBJ1-2, the V gene TRBV5-4; D possibly corresponds to TRBD1 (6 bases). Trimming removed 4 bases at V and 4 bases at J, with 11 bases between. The CDR3 has 13 amino acids. Germline lookup yields CDR1 SGHNT and CDR2 YYREEE (reference sequence). Based on the CDR3 plus reference TRBV5-4 and TRBJ1-2, the full variable domain is ETGVTQSPTHLIKTRGQQVTLRCSSQSGHNTVSWYQQALGQGPQFIFQYYREEENGRGNFPPRFSGLQFPNYSSELNVNALELDDSALYLCASSHPDSYGYTFGSGTRLTVV.

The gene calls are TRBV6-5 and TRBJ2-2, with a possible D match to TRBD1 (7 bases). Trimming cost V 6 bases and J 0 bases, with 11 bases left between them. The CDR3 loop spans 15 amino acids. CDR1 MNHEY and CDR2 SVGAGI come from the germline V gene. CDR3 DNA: TGTGCCAGCAGGCGGGACAGCGCGAACACCGGGGAGCTGTTTTTT. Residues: CASRRDSANTGELFF.

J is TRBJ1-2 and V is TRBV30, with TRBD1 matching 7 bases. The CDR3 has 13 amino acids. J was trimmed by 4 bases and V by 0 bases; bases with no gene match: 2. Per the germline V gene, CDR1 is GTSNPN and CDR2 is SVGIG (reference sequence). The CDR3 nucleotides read TGTGCCTGGAGTGTAGGGGGCGCCTATGGCTACACCTTC. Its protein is CAWSVGGAYGYTF.

CDR3 coding DNA: TGTGCCAGCAGCTTATCGGACAGGGGGCTGACCTTC. Its translation: CASSLSDRGLTF. V gene TRBV11-1 combines with J gene TRBJ1-2; 11 bases line up with TRBD1. The CDR3 loop spans 12 amino acids. Germline values: CDR1 SGHAT, CDR2 FQDESV (reference sequence). J was trimmed by 14 bases and V by 2 bases; bases with no gene match: 4.

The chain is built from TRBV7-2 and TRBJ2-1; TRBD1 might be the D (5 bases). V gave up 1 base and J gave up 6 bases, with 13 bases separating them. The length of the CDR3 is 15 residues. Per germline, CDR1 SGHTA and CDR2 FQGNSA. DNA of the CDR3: TGTGCCAGCAGCTTAGGAGGACAATACTCCAATGAGCAGTTCTTC. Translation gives CASSLGGQYSNEQFF. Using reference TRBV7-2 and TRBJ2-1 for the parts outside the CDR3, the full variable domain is GAGVSQSPSNKVTEKGKDVELRCDPISGHTALYWYRQSLGQGLEFLIYFQGNSAPDKSGLPSDRFSAERTGGSVSTLTIQRTQQEDSAVYLCASSLGGQYSNEQFFGPGTRLTVL.

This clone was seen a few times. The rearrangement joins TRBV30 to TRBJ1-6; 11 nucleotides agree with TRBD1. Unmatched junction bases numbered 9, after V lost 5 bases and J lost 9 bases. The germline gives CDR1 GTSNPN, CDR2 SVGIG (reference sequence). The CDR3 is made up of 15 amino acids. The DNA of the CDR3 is TGTGCCTGGGGTACCGGGACAGGGGGAGGTTCACCCCTCCACTTT. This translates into CAWGTGTGGGSPLHF.

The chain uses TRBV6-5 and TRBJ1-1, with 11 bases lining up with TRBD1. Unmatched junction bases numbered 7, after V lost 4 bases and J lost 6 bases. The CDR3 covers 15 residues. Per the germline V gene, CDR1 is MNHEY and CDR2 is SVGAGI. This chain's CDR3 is CASSSPDRGLAEAFF. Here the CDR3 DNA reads TGTGCCAGCAGTTCCCCGGACAGGGGGCTGGCTGAAGCTTTCTTT.

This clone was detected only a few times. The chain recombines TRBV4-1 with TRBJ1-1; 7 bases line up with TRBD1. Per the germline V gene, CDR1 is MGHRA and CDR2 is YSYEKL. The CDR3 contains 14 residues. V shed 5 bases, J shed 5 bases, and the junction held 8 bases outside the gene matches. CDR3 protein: CASSARQGGTEAFF. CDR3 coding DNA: TGCGCCAGCAGCGCACGACAGGGCGGTACTGAAGCTTTCTTT.

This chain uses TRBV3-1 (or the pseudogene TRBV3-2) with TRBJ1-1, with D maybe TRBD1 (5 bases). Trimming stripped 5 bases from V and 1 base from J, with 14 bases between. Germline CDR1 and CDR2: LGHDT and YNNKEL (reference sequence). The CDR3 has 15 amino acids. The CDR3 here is CASSFTGQGNTEAFF. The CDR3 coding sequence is TGTGCCAGCAGCTTCACAGGCCAGGGGAACACTGAAGCTTTCTTT.

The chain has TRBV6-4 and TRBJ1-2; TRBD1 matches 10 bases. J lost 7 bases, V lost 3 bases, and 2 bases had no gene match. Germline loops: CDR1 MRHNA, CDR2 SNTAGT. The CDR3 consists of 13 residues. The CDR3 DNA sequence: TGTGCCAGCAGTGAAGACAGGGGGCTTGGCTACACCTTC. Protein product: CASSEDRGLGYTF.

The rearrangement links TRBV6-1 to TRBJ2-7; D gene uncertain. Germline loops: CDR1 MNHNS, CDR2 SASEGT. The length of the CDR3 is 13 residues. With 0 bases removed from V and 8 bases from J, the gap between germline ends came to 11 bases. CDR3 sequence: CASSEARRGKQYF. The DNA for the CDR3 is TGTGCCAGCAGTGAAGCGCGGCGTGGCAAGCAGTACTTC.

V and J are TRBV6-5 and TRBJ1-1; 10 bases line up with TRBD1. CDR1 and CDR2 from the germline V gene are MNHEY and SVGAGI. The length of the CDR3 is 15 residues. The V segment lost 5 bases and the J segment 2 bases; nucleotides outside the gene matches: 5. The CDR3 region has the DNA TGTGCCAGCAGTCGAAGGACAGGGGGAAACACTGAAGCTTTCTTT. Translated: CASSRRTGGNTEAFF.

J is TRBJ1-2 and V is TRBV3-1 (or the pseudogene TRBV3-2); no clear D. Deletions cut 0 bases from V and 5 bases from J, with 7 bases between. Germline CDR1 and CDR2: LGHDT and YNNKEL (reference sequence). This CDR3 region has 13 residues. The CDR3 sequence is CASSQETAYGYTF. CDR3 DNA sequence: TGTGCCAGCAGCCAAGAAACAGCTTATGGCTACACCTTC.

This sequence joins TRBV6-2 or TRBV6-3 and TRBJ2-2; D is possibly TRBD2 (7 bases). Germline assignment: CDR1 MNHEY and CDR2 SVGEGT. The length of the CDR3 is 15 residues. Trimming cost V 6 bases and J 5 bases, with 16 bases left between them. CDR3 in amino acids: CASSQGLAVTGELFF. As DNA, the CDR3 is TGTGCCAGCAGCCAGGGGCTAGCGGTAACCGGGGAGCTGTTTTTT.

CDR3 protein: CASSFGTGAYILFF. For the CDR3, the DNA is TGTGCCAGCAGCTTCGGGACAGGAGCTTACATCCTGTTTTTT. The chain joins TRBV7-8 to TRBJ1-4, with TRBD1 matching 8 bases. CDR1 is SGHVS, CDR2 FQNEAQ, per germline. V lost 3 bases to trimming and J lost 14 bases; unmatched junction nucleotides: 11. The CDR3 loop spans 14 amino acids. The full variable domain, its missing parts supplied by reference TRBV7-8 and TRBJ1-4, is GAGVSQSPRYKVAKRGQDVALRCDPISGHVSLFWYQQALGQGPEFLTYFQNEAQLDKSGLPSDRFFAERPEGSVSTLKIQRTQQEDSAVYLCASSFGTGAYILFFGSGTQLSVL.

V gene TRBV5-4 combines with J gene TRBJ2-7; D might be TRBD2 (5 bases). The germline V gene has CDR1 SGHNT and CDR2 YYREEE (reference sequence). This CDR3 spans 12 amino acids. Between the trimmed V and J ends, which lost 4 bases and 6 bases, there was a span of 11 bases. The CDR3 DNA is TGTGCCAGCAGCCCGACCCGGGGCGAGCAGTACTTC. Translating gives CASSPTRGEQYF.

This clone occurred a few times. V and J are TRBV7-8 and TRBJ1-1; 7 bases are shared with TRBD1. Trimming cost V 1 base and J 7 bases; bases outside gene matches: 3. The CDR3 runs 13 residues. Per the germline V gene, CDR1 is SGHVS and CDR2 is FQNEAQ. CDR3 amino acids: CASSLGGTVEAFF. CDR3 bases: TGTGCCAGCAGCTTAGGGGGGACAGTTGAAGCTTTCTTT.